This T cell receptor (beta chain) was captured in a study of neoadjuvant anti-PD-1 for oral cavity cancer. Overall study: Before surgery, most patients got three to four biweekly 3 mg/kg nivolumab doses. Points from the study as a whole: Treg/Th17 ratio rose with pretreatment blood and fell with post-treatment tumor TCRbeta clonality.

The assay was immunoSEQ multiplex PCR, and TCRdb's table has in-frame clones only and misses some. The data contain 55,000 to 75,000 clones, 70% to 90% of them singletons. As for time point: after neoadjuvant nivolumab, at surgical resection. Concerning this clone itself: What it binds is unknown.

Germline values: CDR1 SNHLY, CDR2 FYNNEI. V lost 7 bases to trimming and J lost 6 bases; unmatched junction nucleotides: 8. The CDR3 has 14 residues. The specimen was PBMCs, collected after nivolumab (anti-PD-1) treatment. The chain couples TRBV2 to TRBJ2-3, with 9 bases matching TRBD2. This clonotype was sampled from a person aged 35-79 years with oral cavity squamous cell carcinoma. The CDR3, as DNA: TGTGCCAGCACGGGCGGGAGGGCCTCGGATACGCAGTATTTT. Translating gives CASTGGRASDTQYF. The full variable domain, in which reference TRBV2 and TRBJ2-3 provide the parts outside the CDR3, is EPEVTQTPSHQVTQMGQEVILRCVPISNHLYFYWYRQILGQKVEFLVSFYNNEISEKSEIFDDQFSVERPDGSNFTLKIRSTKLEDSAMYFCASTGGRASDTQYFGPGTRLTVL.